The 9 T cell receptor beta chains in this list originate from one sample, sequenced in a study of tumor and adjacent non-tumor tissue in lung cancer. A modified ARM-PCR protocol with three rounds of nested PCR amplified TCRbeta. Each CDR3 protein is one row after TCRdb ran MiXCR on the multiplex PCR reads. The sample carries 85,000 or so distinct CDR3 sequences, 75% to 85% recorded once. No cell sorting was done before RNA was extracted from the tissue. This non-tumor lung sample came from over 3 cm beyond the tumor edge. Sequences were obtained from distant non-tumor lung tissue. These receptors all stem from a woman in her forties or fifties with non-small cell lung cancer.

The J gene is TRBJ2-4, the V gene TRBV12-3 or TRBV12-4; no firm D call. CDR3 length: 15 residues. CDR3 nucleotide sequence: TGTGTGAGCAGTTTAGGAGTGGTAGACGGTGCGCCAATTTACTTC. This encodes CVSSLGVVDGAPIYF.

As concerns this clonotype: Because the CDR3 is missing its conserved closing phenylalanine or tryptophan, this is likely a read error. The CDR3, as DNA: TGTGCCAGCACTCTAAACCCCACAGGGGGCGATTACGAGCAGTACCTC. Translated: CASTLNPTGGDYEQYL. The V call is TRBV12-3 or TRBV12-4, the J call TRBJ2-7, with 9 nucleotides matching TRBD1. The CDR3 has 16 amino acids. V was pared by 7 bases and J by 4 bases, with 14 bases of the junction left unmatched.

As concerns this clonotype: In this CDR3 the conserved last residue, phenylalanine or tryptophan, is missing, so a read error is likely. The chain recombines TRBV12-3 or TRBV12-4 with TRBJ2-2; TRBD1 is a possible D gene (5 bases). This CDR3 is 14 amino acids long. The chain's CDR3 is CASKRDRNTGELFL. DNA for the CDR3: TGTGCCAGCAAAAGAGACAGAAACACTGGGGAGCTGTTTTTG.

For this clonotype: A junction boundary mismatches the germline segment, possibly from a read error. This chain connects TRBV11-1 to TRBJ2-7; D possibly corresponds to TRBD2 (5 bases). CDR3 length: 14 residues. Germline assignment: CDR1 SGHAT and CDR2 FQDESV (reference sequence). The CDR3 nucleotides read TGTGCCAGCAGCTCTCGACGGACTTCATACGAGCAGCACTTC. This encodes CASSSRRTSYEQHF.

Regarding this clonotype: An end of the junction differs from the germline gene, which may be a read error. The chain recombines TRBV4-1 with TRBJ2-5, with 16 nucleotides matching TRBD2. Germline lookup yields CDR1 MGHRA and CDR2 YSYEKL. CDR3 length equals 19 residues. The CDR3 here is CASSHPGLAGGPERETQCF. CDR3 bases: TGCGCCAGCAGCCATCCGGGACTAGCGGGAGGGCCTGAGAGGGAGACGCAGTGCTTC.

Turning to this clonotype: Just one base apart from a much larger clone, this may be a read error. The CDR3 DNA reads as TGTGCCAGCAGTTCGTGGGACAGGGGGCGCAAGCAGTACTTC. It codes for CASSSWDRGRKQYF. The J gene is TRBJ2-7, the V gene TRBV27; 12 nucleotides line up with TRBD1. CDR3 length equals 14 residues. Germline V gene lookup returns CDR1 MNHEY and CDR2 SMNVEV (reference sequence). V gave up 4 bases and J gave up 8 bases; unmatched junction bases: 6.

Worth noting for this clonotype: This may stem from a read error, because a much larger clone lies one nucleotide away. As DNA, the CDR3 is TGTGCCAGCATAGAGCGGGGGTCATACAATGAGCAGTTCTTC. Its translation is CASIERGSYNEQFF. The chain has TRBV2 and TRBJ2-1, with 8 positions matching TRBD2. Per germline, CDR1 SNHLY and CDR2 FYNNEI. This CDR3 contains 14 residues. The V gene end was trimmed by 7 bases and the J gene end by 4 bases; junction bases not matched to a gene: 6. The full variable domain, in which reference TRBV2 and TRBJ2-1 provide the parts outside the CDR3, is EPEVTQTPSHQVTQMGQEVILRCVPISNHLYFYWYRQILGQKVEFLVSFYNNEISEKSEIFDDQFSVERPDGSNFTLKIRSTKLEDSAMYFCASIERGSYNEQFFGPGTRLTVL.

This clonotype is medium-sized (0.01 to 0.1%) within its sample. V gene TRBV11-1 combines with J gene TRBJ2-3; D ambiguous. V was shortened by 5 bases and J by 1 base, with 13 bases between the two germline ends. Germline V gives CDR1 SGHAT, CDR2 FQDESV (reference sequence). The CDR3 length is 15 residues. In DNA form, the CDR3 reads TGTGCCAGCAGCAGTGGATTTTTCGGCACAGATACGCAGTATTTT. Translation: CASSSGFFGTDTQYF.

Comments on this clonotype: The junction does not match germline at one end; this may be a read error. The chain uses TRBV6-5 and TRBJ2-7, with D perhaps matching TRBD2 (6 bases). This CDR3 has 13 amino acids. Germline lookup yields CDR1 MNHEY and CDR2 SVGAGI. The CDR3 DNA follows: TGTGCCGGCAGTTATTCCATGGGGGGCGAGCAGTACTTC. Residues: CAGSYSMGGEQYF.